This T cell receptor beta chain stems from a study of T-cell memory formation after mild COVID-19. Study observations and caveats: From day 15 to 85, contracting clones were balanced between CD4 and CD8, whereas later expanders leaned toward CD4+. Pre-infection memory contained some responding clones, which suggested that cross-reactive memory had joined.

The V gene's germline CDR1 is SGHTA and CDR2 FQGNSA. The length of the CDR3 is 17 residues. The trim removed 6 bases at V and 0 bases at J, leaving 9 bases unmatched. MiXCR, applied by TCRdb to the 5' RACE reads, yields one record per CDR3 protein. Seen here are 300,000 to 350,000 distinct CDR3 sequences, just under 20% observed once, and the top ten hold around a fifth. As for this clonotype: Its cognate antigen is unknown.

Sequenced sample: PBMCs or a T cell subset sorted from them (not recorded which). This TCR derives from a man younger than 35 who had mild COVID-19 (a few samples of this study predate the infection). Cell type and time point are not known. The chain carries TRBV7-2 and TRBJ2-3; 10 bases line up with TRBD2. This chain's CDR3 is CASSRPGLAKSTDTQYF. CDR3 coding DNA: TGTGCCAGCAGTCGACCGGGACTAGCGAAGAGCACAGATACGCAGTATTTT.